The rows below give T cell receptor beta chains drawn from one sample of a study of breast tumors, draining lymph nodes, adjacent tissues. TCRdb passed the multiplex PCR reads through MiXCR, listing each CDR3 protein once. The profile covers 200,000 or so distinct CDR3 sequences, with around 33% appearing a single time and 4% to 5.5% taken by the ten largest. Sequencing input: axillary lymph node tissue. All receptors derive from a female donor with breast cancer. Some clones in this sample may be carry-over from other donors' samples. Both conserved end residues are part of each CDR3. The D gene is left open where the match is weak. Expanded clones are given a class, and other clones once, few, many or no size at all.

V gene	clone size	D gene	J gene	CDR3 length	CDR3 DNA	CDR3 protein
TRBV12-3/TRBV12-4	once	NA	TRBJ2-5	16	TGTGCCAGCAGTTTTCTTGTACAGGGCACCGGGGAGACCCAGTACTTC	CASSFLVQGTGETQYF
TRBV7-7	NA	NA	TRBJ2-3	15	TGTGCTAGCAGCTTAATCCCGGGGGCCAACAATGAGCAGTATTTT	CASSLIPGANNEQYF
TRBV6-6	NA	NA	TRBJ1-1	11	TGTGCCAGCAAAGGAAGAGGAGGAGCTTTCTTT	CASKGRGGAFF
TRBV15	few	TRBD1	TRBJ1-1	15	TGTGCCACCAGCAGAGGTGACAGGGAGAACACTGAAGCTTTCTTT	CATSRGDRENTEAFF
TRBV7-2	many	NA	TRBJ2-7	14	TGTGCCAGCACCCTAGGGGGGGGAGCCTACGAGCAGTACTTC	CASTLGGGAYEQYF
TRBV6-2/TRBV6-3	many	NA	TRBJ2-3	14	TGTGCCAGCAGGTGGGGAGCTGACACAGATACGCAGTATTTT	CASRWGADTDTQYF
TRBV9	many	NA	TRBJ1-5	13	TGTGCCAGCAGTGAACATAGCAATCAGCCCCAGCATTTT	CASSEHSNQPQHF
TRBV19	NA	NA	TRBJ1-2	14	TGTGCCAGTACCAACAGGGACGGGGACTATGGCTACACCTTC	CASTNRDGDYGYTF
TRBV7-2	many	TRBD1	TRBJ1-5	14	TGTGCCAGCAGCCTACAGGGGACGGGCCAGCCCCAGCATTTT	CASSLQGTGQPQHF
TRBV5-1	many	NA	TRBJ1-2	16	TGCGCCAGCAGCTTGACCTCAGGGCCGACTAACTATGGCTACACCTTC	CASSLTSGPTNYGYTF
TRBV20-1	many	NA	TRBJ1-2	11	TGCAGTGCTCGCGGGGCTCAAGGCTACACCTTC	CSARGAQGYTF
TRBV7-6	NA	NA	TRBJ2-7	17	TGTGCCAGCAGTGCCGAAGACCCCGGGGCAGCATCCTACGAGCAGTACTTC	CASSAEDPGAASYEQYF
TRBV6-5	many	NA	TRBJ2-2	10	TGTGCCAGCACCACCGGGGAGCTGTTTTTT	CASTTGELFF
TRBV24-1	many	NA	TRBJ2-6	15	TGTGCCACCAGTGATTCAGGGTCTGGGGCCAACGTCCTGACTTTC	CATSDSGSGANVLTF
TRBV20-1	few	NA	TRBJ2-5	15	TGCAGTGCTACCCCCCCTAGGGCCCTAGCAGAGACCCAGTACTTC	CSATPPRALAETQYF
TRBV6-2/TRBV6-3	few	TRBD2	TRBJ2-6	15	TGTGCCAGCAGCCGCGGGACTACCGGGGCCAACGTCCTGACTTTC	CASSRGTTGANVLTF
TRBV12-3/TRBV12-4	NA	NA	TRBJ1-1	15	TGTGCCAGCAGTTTGGCCGGGGGCACGAACACTGAAGCTTTCTTT	CASSLAGGTNTEAFF
TRBV2	many	NA	TRBJ1-2	14	TGTGCCAGCAGCTACGGGGGCCGCAACTATGGCTACACCTTC	CASSYGGRNYGYTF
TRBV7-6	NA	TRBD2	TRBJ2-5	17	TGTGCCAGCACCCTCGGGGGCCTAGCGGGAGTCCCAGAGCCCCAGTACTTC	CASTLGGLAGVPEPQYF
TRBV6-1	NA	NA	TRBJ1-4	14	TGTGCCAGCAGTTCCCGGGACATGGGAGAAAAACTGTTTTTT	CASSSRDMGEKLFF